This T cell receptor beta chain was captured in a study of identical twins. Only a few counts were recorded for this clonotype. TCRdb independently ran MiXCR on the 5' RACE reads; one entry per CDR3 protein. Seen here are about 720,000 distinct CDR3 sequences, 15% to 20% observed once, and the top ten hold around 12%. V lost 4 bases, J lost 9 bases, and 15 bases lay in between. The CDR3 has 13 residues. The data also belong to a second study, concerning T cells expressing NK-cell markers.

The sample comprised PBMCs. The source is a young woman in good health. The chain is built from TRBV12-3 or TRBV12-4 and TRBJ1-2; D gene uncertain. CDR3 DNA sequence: TGTGCCAGCAGTTCCGACGGACTAGAGAGCTACACCTTC. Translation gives CASSSDGLESYTF.